This TCR beta chain emerged from a study of blood T cell repertoires in COVID-19. Study background: In each case, the material was cDNA or gDNA derived from T cells, B-cell-depleted T cells, or PBMCs.

Original handling: The authors estimated nucleated cell counts from reference gene primer amplification. Generated by immunoSEQ multiplex PCR, the TCRdb table keeps only in-frame clones and is missing some. V, J and clone size are taken as reported in that table, and D and trimming were inferred from the DNA itself. Here the sample spans some 140,000 clones, approximately 86% being singletons. This clone has a single count. The receptor was derived from a woman aged 45-59 years who had recovered from COVID-19. The sequenced sample was peripheral blood.

This CDR3 is CASSTNGQGEQYF. CDR3 nucleotide sequence: TGTGCCAGTAGTACCAATGGACAAGGCGAGCAGTACTTC. The gene calls are TRBV19 and TRBJ2-7; possibly TRBD1 for D (5 bases). With 4 bases removed from V and 6 bases from J, the gap between germline ends came to 13 bases. The length of the CDR3 is 13 residues. CDR1 and CDR2 (germline): LNHDA, SQIVND (reference sequence). Full variable domain (outside the CDR3, taken from reference TRBV19 and TRBJ2-7): DGGITQSPKYLFRKEGQNVTLSCEQNLNHDAMYWYRQDPGQGLRLIYYSQIVNDFQKGDIAEGYSVSREKKESFPLTVTSAQKNPTAFYLCASSTNGQGEQYFGPGTRLTVT.